This record concerns one T cell receptor beta chain sequence. Its target is unknown. The data were obtained in a study of synovial regulatory T cells in juvenile arthritis. General study results and limits: Largely private between patients, iaTreg TCR repertoires showed partial overlap with synovial Teff and blood CPL repertoires.

Germline V gene lookup returns CDR1 KGHSH and CDR2 LQKENI. The CDR3 loop spans 14 amino acids. No DNA sequence is on record. Profiling relied on immunoSEQ multiplex PCR, and the TCRdb table lists in-frame clones only, not all of them. This sample's table has 7,500 to 10,000 clones. V is TRBV18 and J is TRBJ1-1; TCRdb selects TRBD1, and the lack of DNA leaves this call unchecked. The source material was Treg cells from blood. Subset given: remaining (HLA-DR-negative) circulating blood Treg cells. This clonotype was obtained from a donor aged 2-29 years with juvenile idiopathic arthritis. The CDR3: CASSKGARNTEAFF. The variable domain in full, with the rest retrieved from reference TRBV18 and TRBJ1-1, is NAGVMQNPRHLVRRRGQEARLRCSPMKGHSHVYWYRQLPEEGLKFMVYLQKENIIDESGMPKERFSAEFPKEGPSILRIQQVVRGDSAAYFCASSKGARNTEAFFGQGTRLTVV.